The entry that follows covers one T cell receptor beta chain sequence. Germline lookup yields CDR1 MNHEY and CDR2 SVGAGI. Trimming removed 0 bases from V and 5 bases from J, with 7 bases in between. This CDR3 is 13 amino acids long. Produced via immunoSEQ multiplex PCR; TCRdb's table is partial and in-frame only. The sample includes approximately 130,000 clones, around 76% seen only once; the top ten take approximately 10%. The data were obtained in a study of blood T cell repertoires in COVID-19. The source material was peripheral blood. This TCR came from a human donor in a cohort sampled during active COVID-19. The chain uses TRBV6-5 and TRBJ1-1; no definite D call. Here the CDR3 DNA reads TGTGCCAGCAGTTACTCGTTGCGTACTGAAGCTTTCTTT. This codes for CASSYSLRTEAFF.